Below, 2 T cell receptor beta chains from the same sample are listed, as sequenced in a study of blood T cell repertoires in COVID-19. Some clones are missing from TCRdb's copy, which holds only in-frame ones; the method was immunoSEQ multiplex PCR. The data show 350,000 to 450,000 clones, roughly 90% seen once. The sample comprised PBMCs or T cells enriched from blood (not recorded which). These receptors originate from a woman aged 40-49 years who had been exposed to COVID-19.

The chain employs TRBV28 and TRBJ1-5; possibly TRBD1 for D (5 bases). The V gene lost 7 bases and the J gene lost 4 bases, with 17 bases spanning the gap. The CDR3 covers 15 residues. CDR1 MDHEN and CDR2 SYDVKM come from the germline V gene. CDR3 region: CASTLPGTLNQPQHF. CDR3 in DNA: TGTGCCAGCACCCTCCCGGGGACTCTGAATCAGCCCCAGCATTTT.

The gene calls are TRBV5-8 and TRBJ2-7; D possibly corresponds to TRBD2 (6 bases). CDR1 is SGHTS and CDR2 is YDEGEE in the germline V gene. The CDR3 is 13 residues long. Trimming took off 1 base at V and 5 bases at J, with 10 bases between the two ends. CDR3 sequence reads: CASSLRETDEQYF. The CDR3 DNA reads as TGTGCCAGCAGCTTGCGGGAGACCGACGAGCAGTACTTC. The full variable domain, completed using reference TRBV5-8 and TRBJ2-7, is EAGVTQSPTHLIKTRGQQATLRCSPISGHTSVYWYQQALGLGLQFLLWYDEGEERNRGNFPPRFSGRQFPNYSSELNVNALELEDSALYLCASSLRETDEQYFGPGTRLTVT.